The 4 T cell receptor beta chains given below trace back to one sample, sequenced in a study of metastatic and nonmetastatic thyroid tumors. TCRdb called clones again from the PCR reads with MiXCR. The data show approximately 82,000 clones, with around 12% seen just once and about 10% held by the top ten. Patients were all untreated before their thyroid surgery. Source material: tumor tissue. The receptor set was obtained from a female donor with papillary thyroid cancer or a benign thyroid nodule (not recorded which). Some clones in this sample may be carry-over from other donors' samples.

This clone was seen a few times. This may be a read error, as it is one base from a much larger clone. This specimen includes other DNA sequences encoding the same CDR3. This chain connects TRBV10-3 to TRBJ2-5; TRBD1 is a possible D gene (6 bases). This CDR3 region has 14 residues. The germline V gene encodes CDR1 ENHRY and CDR2 SYGVKD. Trimming removed 2 bases at V and 7 bases at J, with 14 bases between. Here the CDR3 DNA reads TGTGCCATCAGTGAGCCGGACAGAGGAACGACCCAGTACTTC. This encodes CAISEPDRGTTQYF.

There are many counts of this clone. The rearrangement links TRBV6-1 to TRBJ2-3; TRBD2 aligns across 12 bases. Germline V gives CDR1 MNHNS, CDR2 SASEGT. V shed 1 base and J 4 bases; nucleotides not matched to a gene: 0. The CDR3 loop spans 15 amino acids. The CDR3 here is CASSEGLAGADTQYF. In DNA, the CDR3 is TGTGCCAGCAGTGAAGGACTAGCGGGAGCAGATACGCAGTATTTT.

As for this clone: This sequence may be a read error, since a much larger clone differs from it by one base. The CDR3 sequence is CARSSGTLGANVLTF. CDR3 bases: TGTGCCAGAAGCAGCGGGACACTTGGGGCCAACGTCCTGACTTTC. The chain is built from TRBV9 and TRBJ2-6, with D possibly being TRBD2 (7 bases). The germline CDR1 and CDR2 sequences are SGDLS and YYNGEE. V lost 8 bases to trimming and J lost 3 bases, with 15 bases between them. This CDR3 has 15 amino acids. Together with reference TRBV9 and TRBJ2-6, the CDR3 gives the full variable domain: DSGVTQTPKHLITATGQRVTLRCSPRSGDLSVYWYQQSLDQGLQFLIQYYNGEERAKGNILERFSAQQFPDLHSELNLSSLELGDSALYFCARSSGTLGANVLTFGAGSRLTVL.

Points on this clone: It may be a read error: a sequence one base away is much more abundant. The rearrangement links TRBV20-1 to TRBJ1-4, with D unclear. From germline, CDR1 is DFQATT and CDR2 SNEGSKA (reference sequence). V dropped 1 base and J dropped 6 bases, with 3 bases sitting between them. The CDR3 runs 11 residues. The CDR3 DNA reads TGCAGTGCTAGAGTCCATGAAAAACTGTTTTTT. This translates into CSARVHEKLFF.